Here is one T cell receptor beta chain with its context. No DNA is shown, since the ends of the CDR3 on it are uncertain; the CDR3 is the one TCRdb lists. This sample is part of a study of radiotherapy plus CTLA-4 blockade in lung cancer. TCRdb keeps only in-frame clones here, not all; method: immunoSEQ multiplex PCR. The sample shows tens of thousands of clones, more than 70% of them seen only once. Ends included, the CDR3 has 15 residues. Per germline, CDR1 MDHEN and CDR2 SYDVKM. The chain joins TRBV28 to TRBJ2-5. The sequencing used peripheral blood, collected from a patient treated with radiotherapy plus ipilimumab. This clonotype was sampled from a human donor with non-small cell lung cancer that progressed on radiotherapy plus ipilimumab. The CDR3 is CASSTSSGPIVSQYF.